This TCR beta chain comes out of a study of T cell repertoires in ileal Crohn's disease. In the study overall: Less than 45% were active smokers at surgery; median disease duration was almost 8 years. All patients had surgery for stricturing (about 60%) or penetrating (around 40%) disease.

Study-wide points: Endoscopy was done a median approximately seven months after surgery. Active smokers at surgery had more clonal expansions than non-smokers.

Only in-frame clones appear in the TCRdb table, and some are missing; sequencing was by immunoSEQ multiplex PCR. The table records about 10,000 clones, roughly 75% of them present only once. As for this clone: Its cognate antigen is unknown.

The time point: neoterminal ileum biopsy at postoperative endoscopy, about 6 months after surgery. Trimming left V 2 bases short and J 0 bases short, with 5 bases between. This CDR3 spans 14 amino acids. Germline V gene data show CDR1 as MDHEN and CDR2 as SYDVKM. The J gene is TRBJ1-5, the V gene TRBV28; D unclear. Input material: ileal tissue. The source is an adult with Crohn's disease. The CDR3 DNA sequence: TGTGCCAGCAGTTTAGTGAGTAGCAATCAGCCCCAGCATTTT. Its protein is CASSLVSSNQPQHF. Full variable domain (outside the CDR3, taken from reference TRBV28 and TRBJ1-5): DVKVTQSSRYLVKRTGEKVFLECVQDMDHENMFWYRQDPGLGLRLIYFSYDVKMKEKGDIPEGYSVSREKKERFSLILESASTNQTSMYLCASSLVSSNQPQHFGDGTRLSIL.